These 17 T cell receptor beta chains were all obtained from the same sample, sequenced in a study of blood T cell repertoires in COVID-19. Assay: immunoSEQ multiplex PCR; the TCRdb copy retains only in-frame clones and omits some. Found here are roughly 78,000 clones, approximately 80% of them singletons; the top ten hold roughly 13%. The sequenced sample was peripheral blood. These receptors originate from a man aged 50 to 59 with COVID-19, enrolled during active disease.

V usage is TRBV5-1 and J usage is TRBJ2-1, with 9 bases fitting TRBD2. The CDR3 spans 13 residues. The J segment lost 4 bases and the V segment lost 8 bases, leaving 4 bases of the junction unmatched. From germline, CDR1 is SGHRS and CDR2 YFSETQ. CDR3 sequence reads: CARRLAVYNEQFF. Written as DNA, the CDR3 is TGCGCCAGGCGACTAGCGGTTTACAATGAGCAGTTCTTC.

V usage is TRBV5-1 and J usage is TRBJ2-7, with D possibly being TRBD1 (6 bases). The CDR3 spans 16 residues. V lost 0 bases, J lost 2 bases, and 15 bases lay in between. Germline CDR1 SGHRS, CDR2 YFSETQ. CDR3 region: CASSLGATGWPYEQYF. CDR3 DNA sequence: TGCGCCAGCAGCTTGGGGGCTACAGGGTGGCCCTACGAGCAGTACTTC.

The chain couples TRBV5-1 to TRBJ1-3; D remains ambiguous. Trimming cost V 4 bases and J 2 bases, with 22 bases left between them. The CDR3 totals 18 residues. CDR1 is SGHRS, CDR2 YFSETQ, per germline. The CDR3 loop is CASSPAGVGKNTGNTIYF. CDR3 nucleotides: TGCGCCAGCAGCCCGGCCGGGGTAGGGAAGAATACTGGAAACACCATATATTTT.

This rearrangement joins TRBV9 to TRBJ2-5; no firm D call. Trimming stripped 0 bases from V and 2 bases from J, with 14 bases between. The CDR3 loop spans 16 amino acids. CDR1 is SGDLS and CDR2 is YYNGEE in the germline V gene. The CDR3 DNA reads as TGTGCCAGCAGCGTAGCGTCCCACTCTCCTCAAGAGACCCAGTACTTC. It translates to CASSVASHSPQETQYF.

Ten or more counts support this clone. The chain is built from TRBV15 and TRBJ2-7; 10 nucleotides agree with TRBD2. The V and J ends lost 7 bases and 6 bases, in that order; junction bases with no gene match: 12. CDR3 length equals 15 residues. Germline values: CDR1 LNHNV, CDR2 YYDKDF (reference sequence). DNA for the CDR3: TGTGCCACCACCCCAACTAGCGGGGACTCCGCCGAGCAGTACTTC. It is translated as CATTPTSGDSAEQYF.

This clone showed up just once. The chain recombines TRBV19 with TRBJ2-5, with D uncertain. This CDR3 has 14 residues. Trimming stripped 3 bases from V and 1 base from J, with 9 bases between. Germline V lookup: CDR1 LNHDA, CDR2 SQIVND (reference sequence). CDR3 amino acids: CASSIRSPQETQYF. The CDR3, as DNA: TGTGCCAGTAGTATTAGATCCCCCCAAGAGACCCAGTACTTC. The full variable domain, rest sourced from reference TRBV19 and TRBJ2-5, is DGGITQSPKYLFRKEGQNVTLSCEQNLNHDAMYWYRQDPGQGLRLIYYSQIVNDFQKGDIAEGYSVSREKKESFPLTVTSAQKNPTAFYLCASSIRSPQETQYFGPGTRLLVL.

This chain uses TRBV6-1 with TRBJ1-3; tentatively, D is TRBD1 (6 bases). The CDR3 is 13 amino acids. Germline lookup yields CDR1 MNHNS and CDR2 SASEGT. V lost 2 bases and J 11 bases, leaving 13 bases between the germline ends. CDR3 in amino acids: CASSECTGCPIYF. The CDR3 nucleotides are TGTGCCAGCAGTGAATGCACAGGGTGTCCCATATATTTT.

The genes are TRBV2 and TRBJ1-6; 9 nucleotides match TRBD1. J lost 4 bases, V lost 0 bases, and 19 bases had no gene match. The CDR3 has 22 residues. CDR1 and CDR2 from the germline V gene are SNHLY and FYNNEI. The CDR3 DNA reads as TGTGCCAGCAGTGAAGCGCTACGAGCGGGACAGGGAAGATCCCATTATAATTCACCCCTCCACTTT. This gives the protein CASSEALRAGQGRSHYNSPLHF.

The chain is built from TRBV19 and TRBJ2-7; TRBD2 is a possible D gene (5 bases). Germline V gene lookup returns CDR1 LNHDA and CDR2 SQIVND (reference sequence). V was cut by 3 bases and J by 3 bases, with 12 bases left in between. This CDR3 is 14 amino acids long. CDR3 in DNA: TGTGCCAGTAGTATTCAAGAGGGCCTCTACGAGCAGTACTTC. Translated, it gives CASSIQEGLYEQYF. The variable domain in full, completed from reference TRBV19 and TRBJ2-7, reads DGGITQSPKYLFRKEGQNVTLSCEQNLNHDAMYWYRQDPGQGLRLIYYSQIVNDFQKGDIAEGYSVSREKKESFPLTVTSAQKNPTAFYLCASSIQEGLYEQYFGPGTRLTVT.

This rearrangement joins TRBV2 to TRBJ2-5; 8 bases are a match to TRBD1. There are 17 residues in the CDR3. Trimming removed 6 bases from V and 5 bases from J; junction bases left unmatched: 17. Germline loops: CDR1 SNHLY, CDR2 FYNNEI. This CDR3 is CASRPNRGTEPGETQYF. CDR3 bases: TGTGCCAGCAGGCCAAACAGGGGGACAGAACCCGGGGAGACCCAGTACTTC.

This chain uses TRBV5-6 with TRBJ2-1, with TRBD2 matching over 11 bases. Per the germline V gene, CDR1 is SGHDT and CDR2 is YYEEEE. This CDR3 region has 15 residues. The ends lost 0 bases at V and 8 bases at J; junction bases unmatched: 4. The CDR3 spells CASSLVLAGAHEQFF. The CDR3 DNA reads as TGTGCCAGCAGCTTGGTACTAGCGGGAGCTCATGAGCAGTTCTTC.

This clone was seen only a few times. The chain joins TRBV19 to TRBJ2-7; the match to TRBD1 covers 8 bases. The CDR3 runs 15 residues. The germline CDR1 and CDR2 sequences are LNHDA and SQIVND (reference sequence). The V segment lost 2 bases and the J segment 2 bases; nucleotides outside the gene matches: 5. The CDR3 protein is CASSISGQGTYEQYF. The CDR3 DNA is TGTGCCAGTAGTATATCAGGACAGGGAACCTACGAGCAGTACTTC. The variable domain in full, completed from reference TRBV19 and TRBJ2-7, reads DGGITQSPKYLFRKEGQNVTLSCEQNLNHDAMYWYRQDPGQGLRLIYYSQIVNDFQKGDIAEGYSVSREKKESFPLTVTSAQKNPTAFYLCASSISGQGTYEQYFGPGTRLTVT.

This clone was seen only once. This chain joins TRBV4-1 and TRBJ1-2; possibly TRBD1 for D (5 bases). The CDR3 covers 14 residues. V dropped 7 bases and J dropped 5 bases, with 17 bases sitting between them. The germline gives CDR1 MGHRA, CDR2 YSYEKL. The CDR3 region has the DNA TGCGCCAGCACCTTATCGGGGGAGGGGTATGGCTACACCTTC. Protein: CASTLSGEGYGYTF.

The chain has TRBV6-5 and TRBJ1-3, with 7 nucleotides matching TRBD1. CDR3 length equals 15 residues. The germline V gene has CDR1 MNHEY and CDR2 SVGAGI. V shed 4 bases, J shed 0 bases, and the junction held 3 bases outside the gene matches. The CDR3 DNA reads TGTGCCAGCAGTTTACGGGACAGCTCTGGAAACACCATATATTTT. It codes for CASSLRDSSGNTIYF.

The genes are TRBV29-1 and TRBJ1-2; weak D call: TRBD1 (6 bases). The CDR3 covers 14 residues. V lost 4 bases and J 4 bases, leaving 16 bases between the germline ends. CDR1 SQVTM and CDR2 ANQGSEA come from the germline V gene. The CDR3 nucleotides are TGCAGCGTTGCCGGGACAAGTGGTGGCTATGGCTACACCTTC. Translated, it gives CSVAGTSGGYGYTF.

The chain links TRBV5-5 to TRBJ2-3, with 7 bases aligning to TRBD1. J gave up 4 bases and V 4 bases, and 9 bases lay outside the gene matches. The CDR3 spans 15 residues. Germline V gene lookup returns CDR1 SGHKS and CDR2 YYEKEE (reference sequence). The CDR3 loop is CASSQEYRGADTQYF. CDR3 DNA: TGTGCCAGCAGCCAGGAGTACAGGGGAGCAGATACGCAGTATTTT.

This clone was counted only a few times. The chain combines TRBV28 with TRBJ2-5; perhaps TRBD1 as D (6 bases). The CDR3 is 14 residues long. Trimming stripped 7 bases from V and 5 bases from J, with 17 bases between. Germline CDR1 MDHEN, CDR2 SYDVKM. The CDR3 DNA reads TGTGCCAGCATTCCGAGCAGGGGCGGCGAGACCCAGTACTTC. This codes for CASIPSRGGETQYF.